These 19 T cell receptor beta chains were sequenced from one sample in a study of blood T cell repertoires in COVID-19. The method was immunoSEQ multiplex PCR; TCRdb's version includes in-frame clones alone and lacks a portion of them. Of 150,000 to 200,000 clones in the sample, 80% to 90% were seen once. Sequenced: peripheral blood. These receptors originate from a woman aged 55-69 years with COVID-19, enrolled during active disease.

The rearrangement links TRBV6-5 to TRBJ2-5; 9 bases match TRBD2. The V gene end was trimmed by 2 bases and the J gene end by 7 bases; junction bases not matched to a gene: 8. Germline CDR1 MNHEY, CDR2 SVGAGI. This CDR3 is 15 amino acids long. CDR3 protein: CASSYRGTSSGTQYF. DNA of the CDR3: TGTGCCAGCAGTTACCGCGGGACTAGCAGTGGGACCCAGTACTTC.

This clone has just one count. The chain combines TRBV4-1 with TRBJ1-5; TRBD1 matches 11 bases. J was trimmed by 4 bases and V by 3 bases; bases with no gene match: 5. Germline V gene data show CDR1 as MGHRA and CDR2 as YSYEKL. The CDR3 spans 16 residues. CDR3 nucleotides: TGCGCCAGCAGCCACGCGGGACAGGGGGAGAATCAGCCCCAGCATTTT. Protein sequence: CASSHAGQGENQPQHF.

This chain joins TRBV28 and TRBJ2-1; D is perhaps TRBD1 (8 bases). Germline CDR1 is MDHEN and CDR2 is SYDVKM. V lost 7 bases and J 9 bases, leaving 25 bases between the germline ends. This CDR3 has 16 amino acids. The CDR3: CASTFRGRGSRGEQFF. CDR3 nucleotides: TGTGCCAGCACATTCAGGGGGCGCGGGAGCAGAGGTGAGCAGTTCTTC.

The rearrangement uses TRBV12-3 or TRBV12-4 and TRBJ1-5; maybe TRBD1 (5 bases). V gave up 4 bases and J gave up 4 bases, with 8 bases separating them. This CDR3 is built from 13 residues. CDR3 region: CASSSAGNQPQHF. CDR3 nucleotides: TGTGCCAGCAGTTCGGCAGGGAATCAGCCCCAGCATTTT.

This chain joins TRBV9 and TRBJ2-2; D is ambiguous. This CDR3 comprises 14 residues. V was shortened by 0 bases and J by 6 bases, with 9 bases between the two germline ends. Per germline, CDR1 SGDLS and CDR2 YYNGEE. The CDR3 region has the DNA TGTGCCAGCAGCGTAGGGCCTAGTTCCGGGGAGCTGTTTTTT. Its protein is CASSVGPSSGELFF.

The rearrangement joins TRBV5-6 to TRBJ2-1; D perhaps matches TRBD1 (5 bases). The V end lost 0 bases, the J end lost 4 bases, and 14 bases lay between the germline ends. This CDR3 is 16 amino acids long. Germline V gives CDR1 SGHDT, CDR2 YYEEEE. The CDR3 DNA is TGTGCCAGCAGCTTGGAAGGAAACAGGATTTACAATGAGCAGTTCTTC. Translated: CASSLEGNRIYNEQFF.

In this sample, this clone turned up once. The chain is built from TRBV3-1 (or the pseudogene TRBV3-2) and TRBJ2-7; no reliable D call. V lost 4 bases to trimming and J lost 4 bases, with 5 bases between them. CDR1 is LGHDT, CDR2 YNNKEL, per germline (reference sequence). CDR3 length: 11 residues. The CDR3 here is CASSPQYEQYF. DNA of the CDR3: TGTGCCAGCAGCCCTCAGTACGAGCAGTACTTC.

This chain uses TRBV6-4 with TRBJ1-2, with unresolved D. This CDR3 comprises 15 residues. CDR1 MRHNA and CDR2 SNTAGT come from the germline V gene. The V gene lost 0 bases and the J gene lost 2 bases, with 10 bases spanning the gap. The chain's CDR3 is CASSDSGGGNYGYTF. The CDR3 DNA sequence: TGTGCCAGCAGTGACTCTGGTGGCGGAAACTATGGCTACACCTTC.

This rearrangement joins TRBV6-6 to TRBJ2-3; 7 nucleotides align to TRBD2. The CDR3 spans 19 residues. The junction had 19 bases not matched to a gene; V was cut back by 5 bases and J by 2 bases. CDR1 and CDR2 from the germline V gene are MNHNY and SVGAGI (reference sequence). Written as DNA, the CDR3 is TGTGCCAGCAGTCCCTCCCGGGACGTAGGCGGGGGTTTCACAGATACGCAGTATTTT. Translating it yields CASSPSRDVGGGFTDTQYF.

This chain joins TRBV19 and TRBJ1-1; perhaps TRBD1 as D (5 bases). Germline V gives CDR1 LNHDA, CDR2 SQIVND (reference sequence). V was trimmed by 7 bases and J by 5 bases, leaving 17 bases between them. This CDR3 region has 14 residues. CDR3 residues: CASTIAGGETEAFF. The CDR3 DNA reads as TGTGCCAGTACCATAGCGGGGGGGGAAACTGAAGCTTTCTTT.

The V gene is TRBV10-3, the J gene TRBJ1-4; D possibly corresponds to TRBD1 (5 bases). Germline loops: CDR1 ENHRY, CDR2 SYGVKD. The CDR3 is 14 residues long. Trimming stripped 4 bases from V and 4 bases from J, with 10 bases between. The CDR3 sequence: CAISVAGNNEKLFF. In DNA, the CDR3 is TGTGCCATCAGTGTAGCAGGGAATAATGAAAAACTGTTTTTT.

CDR3 in DNA: TGCGCCAGCAGTCAAAACCCTCATTGGGCCGAAATAAAAACAGGGGCTTCTGGAAACACCATATATTTT. Translation gives CASSQNPHWAEIKTGASGNTIYF. V and J are TRBV23-1 and TRBJ1-3; 7 nucleotides match TRBD1. TRBV23-1 counts as an open reading frame of uncertain function. This CDR3 is built from 23 residues. The junction had 26 bases not matched to a gene; V was cut back by 2 bases and J by 1 base.

In its sample, this clone was seen once. The J gene is TRBJ2-7, the V gene TRBV7-2; 13 positions match TRBD2. This CDR3 contains 16 residues. V lost 3 bases and J lost 1; bases outside the gene matches: 3. CDR1 is SGHTA and CDR2 is FQGNSA in the germline V gene. The CDR3 region is CASSFRTSGSSYEQYF. The CDR3 nucleotides read TGTGCCAGCAGCTTCCGGACTAGCGGGAGTTCCTACGAGCAGTACTTC.

This clone was detected once. V usage is TRBV23-1 and J usage is TRBJ2-3, with 7 bases identical to TRBD2. TRBV23-1 is identified as an open reading frame with a role that is uncertain. The CDR3 runs to 17 residues. The V segment lost 3 bases and the J segment 4 bases; nucleotides outside the gene matches: 13. The CDR3 sequence is CASSQPPWREIPDTQYF. CDR3 bases: TGCGCCAGCAGTCAGCCCCCTTGGCGGGAGATCCCAGATACGCAGTATTTT.

V usage is TRBV9 and J usage is TRBJ2-1; TRBD2 agrees at 11 bases. CDR1 and CDR2 (germline): SGDLS, YYNGEE. Trimming at V came to 4 bases and at J to 4 bases, leaving 4 bases not matched to a gene. This CDR3 has 15 amino acids. The CDR3 DNA is TGTGCCAGCAGCCCACTAGCGGGAGAATACAATGAGCAGTTCTTC. The encoded protein is CASSPLAGEYNEQFF.

The rearrangement joins TRBV28 to TRBJ1-3, with unresolved D. Trimming removed 5 bases from V and 0 bases from J, with 8 bases in between. The germline gives CDR1 MDHEN, CDR2 SYDVKM. The CDR3 runs to 14 residues. The chain's CDR3 is CASSPLTSGNTIYF. DNA of the CDR3: TGTGCCAGCAGTCCACTCACCTCTGGAAACACCATATATTTT.

The rearrangement links TRBV9 to TRBJ2-5; 7 nucleotides line up with TRBD1. V shed 0 bases, J shed 2 bases, and the junction held 7 bases outside the gene matches. CDR1 is SGDLS and CDR2 is YYNGEE in the germline V gene. CDR3 size: 16 residues. The CDR3 sequence: CASSVDPGGPQETQYF. The CDR3, as DNA: TGTGCCAGCAGCGTAGACCCAGGGGGACCTCAAGAGACCCAGTACTTC.

V and J are TRBV11-1 and TRBJ2-2; TRBD2 matches at 9 bases. J lost 1 base, V lost 7 bases, and 4 bases had no gene match. This CDR3 contains 15 residues. Germline CDR1 is SGHAT and CDR2 is FQDESV (reference sequence). CDR3 residues: CASNPSGVNTGELFF. In nucleotides, the CDR3 is TGTGCCAGCAACCCTAGCGGGGTGAACACCGGGGAGCTGTTTTTT.

This clone was counted only a few times. V is TRBV28 and J is TRBJ2-7; 15 bases fit TRBD2. This CDR3 contains 17 residues. V shed 1 base and J 4 bases; nucleotides not matched to a gene: 5. Per germline, CDR1 MDHEN and CDR2 SYDVKM. The CDR3 DNA is TGTGCCAGCAGTTTATCGGGACTAGCGGGAGGCGGTTACGAGCAGTACTTC. This encodes CASSLSGLAGGGYEQYF.